This paragraph covers one T cell receptor (beta chain) sequence. Its target is not known. The data were obtained in a study of shared clonotypes between healthy human individuals. Study-wide results and limits: Sorted-subset sequencing, rarefaction showed, was incomplete despite large depth.

Sorted-subset replicate PCRs used roughly 220 ng DNA, approximately 33,000 T cell genomes. This table comes from immunoSEQ multiplex PCR, and its TCRdb copy is limited to in-frame clones, with some not included. The sample has 2,100,000 or so clones, 90% to 96% seen once; the top ten hold roughly 0.13%. Healthy HIV-negative adults without recent acute infections or vaccinations served as donors. CD4+ cell separation produced CD45RA+ naive and CD45RA-negative memory subsets. V lost 4 bases to trimming and J lost 7 bases, with 13 bases between them. The length of the CDR3 is 13 residues. In germline, CDR1 is SGHRS, CDR2 YFSETQ.

This chain joins TRBV5-1 and TRBJ2-3; D possibly uses TRBD1 or TRBD2 (6 bases each). Sample: naive CD4+ T cells sorted from blood. The sample's subset: CD45RA+ positively selected. This clonotype was obtained from a man aged 18 to 35 in good health. The CDR3 coding sequence is TGCGCCAGCAGCCTAGGGGGGACGCATACGCAGTATTTT. This codes for CASSLGGTHTQYF.